The clone carrying this TCR beta chain occurred once. Its target is unknown. This record comes from a study of OX40 agonist ivuxolimab in advanced cancers. Regarding the study as a whole: CD4+ and CD8+ T cells in blood underwent clonal expansion by week 6 at 0.1 to 3.0 mg/kg.

Assay: immunoSEQ multiplex PCR; the TCRdb copy retains only in-frame clones and omits some. This sample has about 100,000 clones, with roughly 94% found just once. Researchers took blood at baseline, on cycle 4 day 1, and on cycle 7 day 1. Trimming cost V 3 bases and J 8 bases; bases outside gene matches: 5. Germline lookup yields CDR1 SGHAT and CDR2 FQDESV (reference sequence). The CDR3 sequence is 14 residues long. The source material was CD4+ or CD8+ T cells sorted from blood, sampled in a trial of the OX40 agonist ivuxolimab. The gene calls are TRBV11-1 and TRBJ2-4, with 9 bases that match TRBD2. The receptor was derived from an adult with an advanced solid tumor such as melanoma, head and neck, liver or kidney cancer. The CDR3 reads CASSFGTSSYIQYF. The CDR3 DNA sequence: TGTGCCAGCAGCTTTGGGACTAGCAGCTACATTCAGTACTTC.